This TCR beta chain was profiled in a study of blood T cells in healthy people across ages. This clonotype was seen more than once but under ten times. A second PCR of roughly 7 to 11 cycles used a sample-barcoded 5' primer and a J-beta primer mix. TCRdb itself ran the 5' RACE reads through MiXCR, one entry per CDR3 protein. In the table there are fewer than 800,000 distinct CDR3 sequences, roughly 25% of which are singletons. CDR1 is SQVTM and CDR2 is ANQGSEA in the germline V gene. V gave up 3 bases and J gave up 3 bases, with 8 bases separating them. CDR3 length: 13 amino acids. These data were also filed under a second study, of T cells of mothers and their children.

The chain carries TRBV29-1 and TRBJ2-2; D is unclear. This receptor was taken from a boy aged 5-17 years in good health. The sample was blood. CDR3 region: CSVDDNYTGELFF. The CDR3 DNA reads TGCAGCGTTGATGACAATTACACCGGGGAGCTGTTTTTT.